What follows are 23 T cell receptor beta chains derived from one specimen sequenced in a study of T cells in Graves' hyperthyroidism and ophthalmopathy. TCR beta CDR3 region amplification was performed from RNA transcripts. A first-round RT-PCR of the TCR CDR3 used the HTBI primer set. TCRdb reprocessed the multiplex PCR reads via MiXCR and lists one record per CDR3 protein. Of more than 550,000 distinct CDR3 sequences listed, just under 45% are singletons. Source material: peripheral blood or thyroid tissue (not recorded which). These receptors all come from an adult man with Graves' disease, either hyperthyroidism or ophthalmopathy (not recorded which).

V usage is TRBV15 and J usage is TRBJ1-4; D is ambiguous. The germline V gene has CDR1 LNHNV and CDR2 YYDKDF (reference sequence). V was trimmed by 4 bases and J by 2 bases, leaving 17 bases between them. The CDR3 is 17 residues long. The DNA of the CDR3 is TGTGCCACCAGCACCGAGCGTCCCCGCGTGACTAATGAAAAACTGTTTTTT. Translated, it gives CATSTERPRVTNEKLFF.

As concerns this clonotype: A much larger clonotype is one base distant, so this may be a read error. The genes are TRBV7-9 and TRBJ2-7; tentatively, D is TRBD1 (6 bases). CDR1 and CDR2 from the germline V gene are SEHNR and FQNEAQ (reference sequence). The CDR3 is 14 amino acids. CDR3 loop: CASGLEGGRYEQYF. The CDR3 DNA reads as TGTGCCAGCGGCTTAGAAGGGGGTCGCTACGAGCAGTACTTC.

On this clonotype: This likely comes from a read error, as the CDR3 has no conserved phenylalanine or tryptophan at its end. The DNA is omitted, as the CDR3 cannot be located on it reliably, and the CDR3 follows TCRdb's listing. CDR3 amino acids: CASSDREIT. The chain has TRBV9 and TRBJ1-3; the D call TRBD1 from the table was never checked on the DNA. Germline V gene data show CDR1 as SGDLS and CDR2 as YYNGEE. The CDR3 extends over 9 residues, inclusive of both ends.

In its sample, this clonotype was seen a few times. The chain uses TRBV19 and TRBJ1-1; 9 bases line up with TRBD1. The CDR3 length is 14 residues. Germline lookup yields CDR1 LNHDA and CDR2 SQIVND (reference sequence). Unmatched junction bases numbered 3, after V lost 2 bases and J lost 5 bases. CDR3 region: CASSIKTGGTEAFF. The CDR3 DNA reads TGTGCCAGTAGTATAAAGACAGGGGGGACTGAAGCTTTCTTT.

This clonotype was detected only a few times. The chain has TRBV5-1 and TRBJ1-1; D remains ambiguous. The CDR3 covers 15 residues. Trimming removed 0 bases at V and 0 bases at J, with 9 bases between. Germline values: CDR1 SGHRS, CDR2 YFSETQ. The CDR3 protein is CASSLDGRVNTEAFF. The CDR3 DNA sequence: TGCGCCAGCAGCTTGGATGGTAGGGTGAACACTGAAGCTTTCTTT.

This chain links TRBV5-1 with TRBJ2-7; no definite D call. With 2 bases removed from V and 5 bases from J, the gap between germline ends came to 17 bases. The CDR3 runs 15 residues. The V gene's germline CDR1 is SGHRS and CDR2 YFSETQ. The CDR3 loop reads CASSLRGTARDEQYF. Here the CDR3 DNA reads TGCGCCAGCAGCTTACGAGGAACGGCCCGAGACGAGCAGTACTTC.

On this clonotype itself: One end of the junction fails to match germline, which may point to a read error. The chain uses TRBV25-1 and TRBJ1-2, with D perhaps matching TRBD1 (5 bases). This CDR3 contains 13 residues. CDR1 and CDR2 (germline): MGHDK, SYGVNS. The CDR3 DNA reads as TGTGCTAGCATCGGGCAGGGCAGTGACGGCTACACCTTC. Protein sequence: CASIGQGSDGYTF.

The V gene is TRBV9, the J gene TRBJ1-3, with 8 bases that match TRBD1. Germline CDR1 and CDR2: SGDLS and YYNGEE. There are 16 residues in the CDR3. V gave up 0 bases and J gave up 0 bases; unmatched junction bases: 2. CDR3 DNA: TGTGCCAGCAGCGTAGAGGGACAGGACTCTGGAAACACCATATATTTT. This encodes CASSVEGQDSGNTIYF.

The chain joins TRBV7-2 to TRBJ2-5, with TRBD1 matching over 8 bases. The CDR3 spans 18 residues. Germline V gives CDR1 SGHTA, CDR2 FQGNSA. Germline trimming cut 5 bases from V and 7 bases from J; bases unmatched to any gene: 21. The CDR3 coding sequence is TGTGCCAGCAGCGAGGTCGGCAGGGGGCGCTTAGGCGAAGGGACCCAGTACTTC. It encodes CASSEVGRGRLGEGTQYF.

The chain employs TRBV20-1 and TRBJ1-2; D unclear. The CDR3 has 16 amino acids. The germline V gene encodes CDR1 DFQATT and CDR2 SNEGSKA (reference sequence). V gave up 3 bases and J gave up 2 bases, with 19 bases separating them. In DNA, the CDR3 is TGCAGTGCTAGGTTTGGGGTCACCTCTAGAAACTATGGCTACACCTTC. This encodes CSARFGVTSRNYGYTF.

The sample holds many counts of this clonotype. This sequence joins TRBV2 and TRBJ1-1, with unresolved D. Germline lookup yields CDR1 SNHLY and CDR2 FYNNEI. This CDR3 is built from 11 residues. V was trimmed by 1 base and J by 10 bases, leaving 7 bases between them. Here the CDR3 reads CASSEGVRAFF. The CDR3, as DNA: TGTGCCAGCAGTGAAGGGGTCCGAGCTTTCTTT. The whole variable domain, filled in from reference TRBV2 and TRBJ1-1, reads EPEVTQTPSHQVTQMGQEVILRCVPISNHLYFYWYRQILGQKVEFLVSFYNNEISEKSEIFDDQFSVERPDGSNFTLKIRSTKLEDSAMYFCASSEGVRAFFGQGTRLTVV.

As regards this clonotype: This could be a read error, since a much larger clone is one nucleotide away. CDR3 coding DNA: TGCAGTGCCTATGGGGAGACCCAGTACTTC. Protein product: CSAYGETQYF. This sequence joins TRBV20-1 and TRBJ2-5, with D unclear. The CDR3 runs 10 residues. Germline V gene data show CDR1 as DFQATT and CDR2 as SNEGSKA (reference sequence). Trimming removed 6 bases at V and 5 bases at J, with 7 bases between.

The chain links TRBV7-8 to TRBJ1-5; a possible D gene is TRBD1 (6 bases). The CDR3 has 16 residues. Germline V gene sequence: CDR1 SGHVS, CDR2 FQNEAQ. V was cut by 5 bases and J by 2 bases, with 16 bases left in between. The CDR3 DNA sequence: TGTGCCAGCAGCCCCACGGCCGGACAGCGCAATCAGCCCCAGCATTTT. Translation: CASSPTAGQRNQPQHF.

This clonotype was found many times. This chain joins TRBV2 and TRBJ1-5; 9 bases fit TRBD1. Germline V gives CDR1 SNHLY, CDR2 FYNNEI. The ends lost 2 bases at V and 5 bases at J; junction bases unmatched: 7. CDR3 size: 16 residues. In nucleotides, the CDR3 is TGTGCCAGCAGTGAACGGGGGACAGGGCGAGATCAGCCCCAGCATTTT. Encoded protein: CASSERGTGRDQPQHF.

The chain links TRBV2 to TRBJ2-6; 9 bases line up with TRBD1. CDR3 length: 15 residues. Germline CDR1 and CDR2: SNHLY and FYNNEI. Trimming took 5 bases from V and 4 from J; bases not matched to a gene: 3. This CDR3 reads CASSRTGVGANVLTF. In DNA form, the CDR3 reads TGTGCCAGCAGTAGGACAGGGGTCGGGGCCAACGTCCTGACTTTC. Variable domain in full (rest from reference TRBV2 and TRBJ2-6): EPEVTQTPSHQVTQMGQEVILRCVPISNHLYFYWYRQILGQKVEFLVSFYNNEISEKSEIFDDQFSVERPDGSNFTLKIRSTKLEDSAMYFCASSRTGVGANVLTFGAGSRLTVL.

The J gene is TRBJ2-5, the V gene TRBV24-1, with TRBD1 matching over 8 bases. J gave up 3 bases and V 4 bases, and 9 bases lay outside the gene matches. This CDR3 is built from 16 residues. Germline V gene lookup returns CDR1 KGHDR and CDR2 SFDVKD. The CDR3 loop reads CATSDPDRDVEETQYF. For the CDR3, the DNA is TGTGCCACCAGTGACCCGGACAGGGATGTAGAAGAGACCCAGTACTTC.

The V gene is TRBV5-1, the J gene TRBJ1-4; TRBD1 matches 8 bases. With V trimmed by 2 bases and J by 5 bases, 5 bases remained unmatched. The CDR3 consists of 15 residues. Germline V gene sequence: CDR1 SGHRS, CDR2 YFSETQ. CDR3 region: CASSLTGGRNEKLFF. In DNA, the CDR3 is TGCGCCAGCAGCTTAACAGGGGGGCGGAATGAAAAACTGTTTTTT.

The chain carries TRBV6-9 and TRBJ2-5; 9 nucleotides line up with TRBD1. The DNA end is more similar to TRBJ2-7, so the J call may be wrong. CDR1 and CDR2 (germline): MNHGY, SVAAGI. The CDR3 contains 14 residues. CDR3 protein: CASSLFGTGHEQYF. CDR3 DNA sequence: TGTGCCAGCAGCTTATTCGGGACAGGGCACGAGCAGTACTTC.

The V and J genes are TRBV6-6 and TRBJ1-5; TRBD1 agrees at 8 bases. The length of the CDR3 is 14 residues. The germline gives CDR1 MNHNY, CDR2 SVGAGI (reference sequence). The V and J ends lost 8 bases and 3 bases, in that order; junction bases with no gene match: 6. DNA for the CDR3: TGTGCCAGCGTTACGGGACAGGACAATCAGCCCCAGCATTTT. Translation gives CASVTGQDNQPQHF.

This clonotype was recorded a few times. A read error may produce the germline difference seen at one junction end. The CDR3 nucleotides are TGTGCCAGCAGCCAAAGACAGGGCCTGAACACTGAAGCTTTCTTT. Amino acid sequence: CASSQRQGLNTEAFF. The V and J genes are TRBV5-1 and TRBJ1-1; 7 bases map to TRBD1. Per germline, CDR1 SGHRS and CDR2 YFSETQ. This CDR3 is built from 15 residues.

This clonotype has only one observation. V usage is TRBV7-9 and J usage is TRBJ2-7, with a weak D call TRBD2 (5 bases). This CDR3 is 12 amino acids long. Deletions cut 5 bases from V and 3 bases from J, with 8 bases between. Germline CDR1 is SEHNR and CDR2 is FQNEAQ (reference sequence). The CDR3, as DNA: TGTGCCAGCAGCCAGCGGAGCTACGAGCAGTACTTC. Translating it yields CASSQRSYEQYF.

This clonotype has ten or more counts. The chain uses TRBV19 and TRBJ1-3; a possible D gene is TRBD1 (5 bases). Germline V gives CDR1 LNHDA, CDR2 SQIVND (reference sequence). This CDR3 is 14 amino acids long. V was pared by 5 bases and J by 0 bases, with 8 bases between. CDR3: CASSPGSSGNTIYF. CDR3 nucleotides: TGTGCCAGTAGTCCAGGGAGCTCTGGAAACACCATATATTTT.

The chain combines TRBV5-1 with TRBJ2-2; TRBD1 might be the D (5 bases). Trimming cost V 4 bases and J 1 base, with 11 bases left between them. This CDR3 is 15 amino acids long. The germline gives CDR1 SGHRS, CDR2 YFSETQ. CDR3 amino acids: CASSPLGQNTGELFF. The CDR3 bases are TGCGCCAGCAGCCCGCTAGGACAGAACACCGGGGAGCTGTTTTTT.